This entry lists 31 T cell receptor beta chains sequenced from one sample in a study of siplizumab effects on memory and regulatory T cells (dated by TCRdb to about 2019). Library preparation used the immunoSEQ multiplex PCR assay. TCRdb's version of the immuneACCESS table is confined to in-frame rearrangements and falls short of the full clone set. An unresolved V gene accounts for under half of the shortfall where checked; the remainder is of unknown origin. Counted in this sample were approximately 98,000 clones; 85% to 95% of them appeared once. The ten largest clones take up 1% to 1.5% of the sample. The sample was non-Treg CD4+ T cells sorted from blood. Sample cell subset or site, as interpreted from the label and publication: FACS-sorted unstimulated CD4+ non-regulatory T cells. The receptors here all came from a human donor in good health.

The chain employs TRBV28 and TRBJ2-7; D is unclear. The germline V gene has CDR1 MDHEN and CDR2 SYDVKM. CDR3 length: 14 amino acids. The V and J ends lost 9 bases and 0 bases respectively, with 15 bases between them. The CDR3 sequence is CASLKGPSSYEQYF. The CDR3 DNA sequence: TGTGCCAGTCTCAAAGGGCCTAGCTCCTACGAGCAGTACTTC.

This chain uses TRBV19 with TRBJ1-5, with TRBD1 as a possible D gene (5 bases). The CDR3 totals 15 residues. The V end lost 3 bases, the J end lost 2 bases, and 11 bases lay between the germline ends. CDR1 and CDR2 (germline): LNHDA, SQIVND (reference sequence). CDR3 amino acids: CASSIRGKGNQPQHF. In DNA, the CDR3 is TGTGCCAGTAGTATCCGGGGGAAGGGCAATCAGCCCCAGCATTTT.

The chain carries TRBV28 and TRBJ1-4; D is possibly TRBD1 (5 bases). V was clipped by 1 base and J by 4 bases, with 16 bases between them. From germline, CDR1 is MDHEN and CDR2 SYDVKM. The CDR3 consists of 17 residues. CDR3 amino acids: CASSLSLRTPNNEKLFF. CDR3 sequence (DNA): TGTGCCAGCAGTTTATCTCTTAGGACACCTAATAATGAAAAACTGTTTTTT.

The count of this clone is one. This CDR3 is CASSLVGREETQYF. For the CDR3, the DNA is TGCGCCAGCAGCTTGGTCGGGCGGGAAGAGACCCAGTACTTC. The gene calls are TRBV5-1 and TRBJ2-5; tentatively, D is TRBD2 (5 bases). V dropped 0 bases and J dropped 3 bases, with 9 bases sitting between them. The germline V gene has CDR1 SGHRS and CDR2 YFSETQ. The CDR3 has 14 amino acids.

The rearrangement uses TRBV30 and TRBJ2-3; 11 bases are shared with TRBD2. The germline V gene has CDR1 GTSNPN and CDR2 SVGIG (reference sequence). The CDR3 has 16 amino acids. V dropped 2 bases and J dropped 7; count of bases not matched to a gene: 11. In DNA, the CDR3 is TGTGCCTGGAGTTCAGGGCCACTAGCGGGAGCACATACGCAGTATTTT. This gives the protein CAWSSGPLAGAHTQYF.

This sequence joins TRBV9 and TRBJ2-5, with D perhaps given as TRBD1 or TRBD2 (6 bases each). V lost 0 bases and J lost 3, with 12 bases in between. The CDR3 loop spans 15 amino acids. CDR1 and CDR2 (germline): SGDLS, YYNGEE. CDR3 in amino acids: CASSVGPGAKETQYF. As DNA, the CDR3 is TGTGCCAGCAGCGTAGGACCGGGGGCTAAAGAGACCCAGTACTTC.

This rearrangement joins TRBV18 to TRBJ1-1; D is undetermined. Germline V CDR1 and CDR2: KGHSH, LQKENI. Trimming took 6 bases from V and 3 from J, leaving 11 bases between them. The CDR3 extends over 13 amino acids. The chain's CDR3 is CASSLKGDTEAFF. The CDR3 nucleotides read TGTGCCAGCTCTCTCAAGGGAGACACTGAAGCTTTCTTT.

The CDR3 nucleotides are TGTGCCACCAGCAGAGGAGACAGAGGCCATGACGAGCAGTACTTC. It codes for CATSRGDRGHDEQYF. V gene TRBV15 combines with J gene TRBJ2-7; D perhaps matches TRBD1 (5 bases). Trimming pared 1 base from V and 5 bases from J, leaving 15 bases between. Germline V gene data show CDR1 as LNHNV and CDR2 as YYDKDF (reference sequence). This CDR3 spans 15 amino acids.

This chain uses TRBV5-1 with TRBJ1-1; D uncertain. Per the germline V gene, CDR1 is SGHRS and CDR2 is YFSETQ. With 0 bases removed from V and 1 base from J, the gap between germline ends came to 16 bases. CDR3 length: 17 amino acids. The CDR3 here is CASSLATGIWENTEAFF. The DNA for the CDR3 is TGCGCCAGCAGCTTGGCAACTGGGATATGGGAGAACACTGAAGCTTTCTTT.

Comment on this clone: Other DNA sequences in this specimen translate into the identical CDR3. The chain links TRBV5-1 to TRBJ2-7, with TRBD2 identical over 11 bases. V shed 4 bases, J shed 1 base, and the junction held 4 bases outside the gene matches. The germline V gene has CDR1 SGHRS and CDR2 YFSETQ. CDR3 length: 15 amino acids. The CDR3 DNA is TGCGCCAGCAGCAGCGGGACTAGCGGTTCCTACGAGCAGTACTTC. This gives the protein CASSSGTSGSYEQYF.

The chain is built from TRBV28 and TRBJ2-5; no clear D. The CDR3 is made up of 13 amino acids. Germline CDR1 reads MDHEN; CDR2 reads SYDVKM. V lost 7 bases and J lost 2, with 11 bases in between. CDR3 amino acids: CASKIMVQETQYF. DNA for the CDR3: TGTGCCAGCAAAATAATGGTGCAAGAGACCCAGTACTTC.

The V and J genes are TRBV10-3 and TRBJ2-2, with D tentatively TRBD2 (5 bases). Germline V CDR1 and CDR2: ENHRY, SYGVKD. This CDR3 has 15 residues. V was shortened by 10 bases and J by 2 bases, with 17 bases between the two germline ends. The CDR3 DNA sequence: TGTGCCACCGGACTCGCGGGCTCCAACACCGGGGAGCTGTTTTTT. Amino acid sequence: CATGLAGSNTGELFF.

This chain uses TRBV4-2 with TRBJ2-5; 7 positions match TRBD2. The CDR3 consists of 13 residues. The V segment lost 8 bases and the J segment 2 bases; nucleotides outside the gene matches: 5. CDR1 is LGHNA and CDR2 is YNFKEQ in the germline V gene. For the CDR3, the DNA is TGTGCCAGCTCTATCGGGGGGCAAGAGACCCAGTACTTC. It specifies CASSIGGQETQYF.

This chain uses TRBV18 with TRBJ2-3, with D uncertain. Germline V gene sequence: CDR1 KGHSH, CDR2 LQKENI. Trimming stripped 3 bases from V and 1 base from J, with 11 bases between. The CDR3 runs 15 residues. The DNA for the CDR3 is TGTGCCAGCTCACCGGGTCCCACAGGCACAGATACGCAGTATTTT. It is translated as CASSPGPTGTDTQYF. The variable domain in full, with the rest retrieved from reference TRBV18 and TRBJ2-3, is NAGVMQNPRHLVRRRGQEARLRCSPMKGHSHVYWYRQLPEEGLKFMVYLQKENIIDESGMPKERFSAEFPKEGPSILRIQQVVRGDSAAYFCASSPGPTGTDTQYFGPGTRLTVL.

The chain recombines TRBV28 with TRBJ2-6, with 9 positions matching TRBD1. The ends lost 8 bases at V and 1 base at J; junction bases unmatched: 15. Germline CDR1 reads MDHEN; CDR2 reads SYDVKM. The CDR3 is 19 residues long. The CDR3 region is CASSKGRDRVASGANVLTF. The CDR3 DNA reads as TGTGCCAGCTCCAAGGGACGGGACAGGGTAGCGTCTGGGGCCAACGTCCTGACTTTC.

This clone was seen a single time. The V call is TRBV14, the J call TRBJ1-3, with TRBD1 matching over 11 bases. Germline V gives CDR1 SGHDN, CDR2 FVKESK. Trimming removed 4 bases from V and 7 bases from J; junction bases left unmatched: 3. The CDR3 extends over 14 amino acids. Written as DNA, the CDR3 is TGTGCCAGCAGCCCAAGGACAGGGGGCAACACCATATATTTT. It encodes CASSPRTGGNTIYF.

This chain uses TRBV7-9 with TRBJ2-1; TRBD1 aligns across 7 bases. V lost 5 bases and J lost 9; bases outside the gene matches: 10. This CDR3 region has 14 residues. The germline gives CDR1 SEHNR, CDR2 FQNEAQ (reference sequence). In DNA form, the CDR3 reads TGTGCCAGCAGCCTGACAGGGATTTCAGGTGAGCAGTTCTTC. This sequence encodes CASSLTGISGEQFF.

This clone was counted between two and nine times. The chain links TRBV6-1 to TRBJ2-3; no definite D call. The CDR3 totals 17 residues. Germline loops: CDR1 MNHNS, CDR2 SASEGT. V shed 4 bases and J shed 0 bases, with 17 bases lying between them. CDR3 residues: CASSGPPTFSSTDTQYF. The CDR3 DNA reads as TGTGCCAGCAGTGGGCCGCCGACGTTTTCTAGCACAGATACGCAGTATTTT.

This sequence joins TRBV28 and TRBJ2-5; tentative D call: TRBD1 (6 bases). The J call could be wrong; TRBJ2-7 is a better fit for the DNA end. The CDR3 extends over 13 amino acids. Germline values: CDR1 MDHEN, CDR2 SYDVKM. CDR3 amino acids: CASTSGTPYEQYF. CDR3 nucleotides: TGTGCCAGCACCTCGGGGACACCGTACGAGCAGTACTTC.

This clone was detected only once. This rearrangement joins TRBV30 to TRBJ1-3, with D hard to call. There are 13 residues in the CDR3. Trimming removed 4 bases at V and 0 bases at J, with 7 bases between. The germline CDR1 and CDR2 sequences are GTSNPN and SVGIG (reference sequence). The CDR3 spells CAWNSVSGNTIYF. In nucleotides, the CDR3 is TGTGCCTGGAATAGTGTCTCTGGAAACACCATATATTTT.

The chain combines TRBV30 with TRBJ2-5; TRBD2 aligns across 8 bases. Germline lookup yields CDR1 GTSNPN and CDR2 SVGIG (reference sequence). The CDR3 is made up of 15 amino acids. V was pared by 5 bases and J by 2 bases, with 10 bases of the junction left unmatched. The CDR3 region has the DNA TGTGCCTGGGGAAGGACTAGCTACTCTCAAGAGACCCAGTACTTC. Amino acid sequence: CAWGRTSYSQETQYF.

V gene TRBV10-3 combines with J gene TRBJ2-7, with D possibly being TRBD2 (6 bases). From germline, CDR1 is ENHRY and CDR2 SYGVKD. This CDR3 has 15 residues. V dropped 10 bases and J dropped 4 bases, with 23 bases sitting between them. CDR3 protein: CASRDSGMGSYEQYF. DNA of the CDR3: TGTGCCAGCCGGGACTCGGGGATGGGGAGTTACGAGCAGTACTTC.

The gene calls are TRBV7-3 and TRBJ2-7; TRBD1 aligns across 8 bases. Germline assignment: CDR1 SGHTA and CDR2 FQGTGA. Germline trimming cut 1 base from V and 3 bases from J; bases unmatched to any gene: 8. The CDR3 is 16 residues long. CDR3 region: CASSLIGGQARYEQYF. The CDR3 DNA reads as TGTGCCAGCAGCTTAATTGGGGGACAGGCTCGCTACGAGCAGTACTTC.

V is TRBV15 and J is TRBJ1-6; D gene uncertain. Deletions cut 0 bases from V and 7 bases from J, with 7 bases between. The length of the CDR3 is 14 residues. Germline CDR1 reads LNHNV; CDR2 reads YYDKDF (reference sequence). The DNA for the CDR3 is TGTGCCACCAGCAGAGATTGGAGGAATTCACCCCTCCACTTT. It translates to CATSRDWRNSPLHF.

The V gene is TRBV5-8, the J gene TRBJ2-3; a possible D gene is TRBD1 (5 bases). Trimming cost V 5 bases and J 1 base, with 14 bases left between them. This CDR3 comprises 15 residues. Per germline, CDR1 SGHTS and CDR2 YDEGEE. The CDR3 nucleotides read TGTGCCAGCAGTTCTTCCTTAGGGGGCACAGATACGCAGTATTTT. Residues: CASSSSLGGTDTQYF.

The genes are TRBV5-4 and TRBJ1-2, with D hard to call. V lost 7 bases and J 4 bases, leaving 20 bases between the germline ends. This CDR3 comprises 15 residues. Germline lookup yields CDR1 SGHNT and CDR2 YYREEE (reference sequence). The CDR3 sequence: CASVVRTRKTYGYTF. The CDR3 region has the DNA TGTGCCAGCGTTGTCCGTACCAGGAAGACCTATGGCTACACCTTC.

V gene TRBV28 combines with J gene TRBJ2-7; the D is unclear. Trimming cost V 2 bases and J 6 bases, with 8 bases left between them. The CDR3 has 12 residues. CDR1 is MDHEN and CDR2 is SYDVKM in the germline V gene. CDR3 coding DNA: TGTGCCAGCAGTTTAGGAGTGTTCGAGCAGTACTTC. This sequence encodes CASSLGVFEQYF.

V gene TRBV6-5 combines with J gene TRBJ2-1; a weak D match, TRBD1 (6 bases). Germline CDR1 MNHEY, CDR2 SVGAGI. The CDR3 runs to 14 residues. V was trimmed by 2 bases and J by 10 bases, leaving 15 bases between them. In DNA form, the CDR3 reads TGTGCCAGCAGTTACCAGACGAAACAGGGAGAGCAGTTCTTC. It yields the protein CASSYQTKQGEQFF.

The chain combines TRBV19 with TRBJ2-7, with 9 positions matching TRBD1. CDR3 length: 14 residues. The germline CDR1 and CDR2 sequences are LNHDA and SQIVND (reference sequence). Trimming cost V 5 bases and J 6 bases; bases outside gene matches: 8. DNA of the CDR3: TGTGCCAGTAGTGCCCGGGACAGGGTAAGCGAGCAGTACTTC. Amino acid sequence: CASSARDRVSEQYF.

As regards this clone: Relative to the germline gene, one junction end is altered; a read error may explain this. The chain joins TRBV7-3 to TRBJ2-1, with 8 bases aligning to TRBD2. CDR1 is SGHTA, CDR2 FQGTGA, per germline. This CDR3 spans 16 amino acids. The CDR3 loop reads CASSITGTRSYNEQFF. The DNA for the CDR3 is TGTGCCAGCAGCATAACCGGGACTAGGTCCTACAATGAGCAGTTCTTC.

The V gene is TRBV18, the J gene TRBJ2-5; TRBD1 might be the D (5 bases). CDR1 and CDR2 from the germline V gene are KGHSH and LQKENI. The CDR3 contains 14 residues. V was cut by 1 base and J by 2 bases, with 8 bases left in between. The CDR3 bases are TGTGCCAGCTCACCACTTAGGGGACAAGAGACCCAGTACTTC. Translation: CASSPLRGQETQYF.